The entry that follows covers one T cell receptor beta chain sequence. The data are from a study of blood T cell repertoires in COVID-19. The repertoire was sequenced with immunoSEQ multiplex PCR; TCRdb's copy has only in-frame clones and lacks some. The table has around 160,000 clones, 65% to 85% seen once. This clonotype was obtained from a man between 60 and 75 years old with active or convalescent COVID-19. Specimen: peripheral blood.

The DNA for the CDR3 is TGCGCCAGCAGCTTGGATCTAGCGGGAGGGCCCGATGAGCAGTTCTTC. Residues: CASSLDLAGGPDEQFF. This chain joins TRBV5-1 and TRBJ2-1, with TRBD2 identical over 12 bases. CDR3 length equals 16 residues. Per the germline V gene, CDR1 is SGHRS and CDR2 is YFSETQ. With V trimmed by 0 bases and J by 8 bases, 6 bases remained unmatched.